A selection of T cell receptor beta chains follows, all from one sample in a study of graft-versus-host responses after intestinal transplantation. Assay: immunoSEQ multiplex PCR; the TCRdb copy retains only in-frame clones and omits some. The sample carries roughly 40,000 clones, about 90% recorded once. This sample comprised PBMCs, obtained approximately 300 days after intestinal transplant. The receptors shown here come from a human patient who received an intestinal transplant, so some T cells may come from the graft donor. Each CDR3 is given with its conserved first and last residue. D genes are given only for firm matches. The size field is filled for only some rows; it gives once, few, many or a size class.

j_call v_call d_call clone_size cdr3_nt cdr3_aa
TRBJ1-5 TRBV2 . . TGTGCCAGCAGTGAAACACAGGGAGGGCAGCCCCAGCATTTT CASSETQGGQPQHF
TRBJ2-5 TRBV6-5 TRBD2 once TGTGCCAGCCTCGCTAGCGGGGGCCACCAAGAGACCCAGTACTTC CASLASGGHQETQYF
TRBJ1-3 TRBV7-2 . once TGTGCCAGCAGCTTAAAGGGAAACACCATATATTTT CASSLKGNTIYF
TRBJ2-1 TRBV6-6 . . TGTGCCAGCAGTCCCCTAGGTCCCAGCTCCTACAATGAGCAGTTCTTC CASSPLGPSSYNEQFF
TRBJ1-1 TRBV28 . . TGTGCCAGCAGCCTACCGGGGCGGAACACTGAAGCTTTCTTT CASSLPGRNTEAFF
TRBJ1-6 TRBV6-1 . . TGTGCCAGCAGTTCCCCGGGGCTCGCGGATTCACCCCTCCACTTT CASSSPGLADSPLHF
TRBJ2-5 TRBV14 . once TGTGCCAGCAGCCAAGGTTGGGGGACCCAGTACTTC CASSQGWGTQYF
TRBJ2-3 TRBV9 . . TGTGCCAGCAGCGTAGGACTGGATACGCAGTATTTT CASSVGLDTQYF
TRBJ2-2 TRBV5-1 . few TGCGCCAGTACTCACCTAGGGGGGCGGACCGGGGAGCTGTTTTTT CASTHLGGRTGELFF
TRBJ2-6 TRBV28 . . TGTGCCAGCAGTTTCGTACAGGGTTCCGGGGCCAACGTCCTGACTTTC CASSFVQGSGANVLTF
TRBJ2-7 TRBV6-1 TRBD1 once TGTGCCAGCAGTGAATCTGTGAGACAGGGGACCTACGAGCAGTACTTC CASSESVRQGTYEQYF
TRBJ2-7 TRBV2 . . TGTGCCAGCAGTGAATCGGCAGGGTCACTCTACGAGCAGTACTTC CASSESAGSLYEQYF
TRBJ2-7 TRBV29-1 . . TGCAGCGTTGGCGACTCCTACGAGCAGTACTTC CSVGDSYEQYF
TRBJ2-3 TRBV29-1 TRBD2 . TGCAGCGTCTCCCGGCTAGCGGGGATGGGTACCACAGATACGCAGTATTTT CSVSRLAGMGTTDTQYF
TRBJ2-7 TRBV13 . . TGTGCCAGCAGCGAAGACTCGGCCTCCTACGAGCAGTACTTC CASSEDSASYEQYF
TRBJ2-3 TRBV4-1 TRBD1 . TGCGCCAGCAGCCAAGACGGAGCAGGGGGAGATACGCAGTATTTT CASSQDGAGGDTQYF
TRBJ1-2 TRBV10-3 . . TGTGCCATCAGTCGAACGCGACAGGACTATGGCTACACCTTC CAISRTRQDYGYTF
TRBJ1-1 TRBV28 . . TGTGCCAGCAGTTTTTCCGGGGGTGCTGAAGCTTTCTTT CASSFSGGAEAFF
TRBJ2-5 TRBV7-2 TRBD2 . TGTGCCAGCAGCTCTGGACTAGCGGGAGGCCCCCAAGAGACCCAGTACTTC CASSSGLAGGPQETQYF
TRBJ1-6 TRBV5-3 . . TGTGCCAGAAGCCTAACCCAGAGTTATAATTCACCCCTCCACTTT CARSLTQSYNSPLHF
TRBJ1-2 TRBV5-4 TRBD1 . TGTGCCAGCATCTTAGACAGGGGGCACCGTGGCTACACCTTC CASILDRGHRGYTF
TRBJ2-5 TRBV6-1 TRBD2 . TGTGCCAGCAGTGCGTGGACTAGCGGGGGCGAGACCCAGTACTTC CASSAWTSGGETQYF
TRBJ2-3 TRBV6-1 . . TGTGCCAACTCTGGGACCCCAAATACGCAGTATTTT CANSGTPNTQYF
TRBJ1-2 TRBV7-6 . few TGTGCCAGCAGCTTCAATTCTAACTATGGCTACACCTTC CASSFNSNYGYTF
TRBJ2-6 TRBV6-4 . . TGTGCCAGCAGTGACGGCTCGGATATCCAGGCCAACGTCCTGACTTTC CASSDGSDIQANVLTF
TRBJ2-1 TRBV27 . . TGTGCCAGCAGTCTAGGGTTTGAGCAGTTCTTC CASSLGFEQFF
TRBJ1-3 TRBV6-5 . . TGTGCCAGCAGTTACTCGATGGGACAAAGAAACACCATATATTTT CASSYSMGQRNTIYF
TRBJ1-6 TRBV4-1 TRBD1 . TGCGCCAGCAGCCAAGGCGTGGGGACAGGTAATTCACCCCTCCACTTT CASSQGVGTGNSPLHF
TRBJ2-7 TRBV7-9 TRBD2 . TGTGCCAGCAGCCGGACTAGCGGGGAATACGAGCAGTACTTC CASSRTSGEYEQYF
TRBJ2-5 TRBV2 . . TGTGCCAGCAGTGCCCGGGACTTTCAAGAGACCCAGTACTTC CASSARDFQETQYF
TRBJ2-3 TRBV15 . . TGTGCCACCAGCAGAGATTGGGCTTTTGGCGATACGCAGTATTTT CATSRDWAFGDTQYF
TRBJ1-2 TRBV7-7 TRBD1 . TGTGCTAGCAGCTTCCACAGGGGCTATGGCTACACCTTC CASSFHRGYGYTF
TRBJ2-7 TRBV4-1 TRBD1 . TGCGCCAGCAGCCAGGTACAGGGGACCTACGAGCAGTACTTC CASSQVQGTYEQYF
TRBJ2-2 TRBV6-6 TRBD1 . TGTGCCAGCACCATAAGAACAGGGGAAGGACCCGGGGAGCTGTTTTTT CASTIRTGEGPGELFF
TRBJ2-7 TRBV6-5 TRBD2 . TGTGCCAGCAGAGGGACTAGCGGGGGGGCCCGCGAGCAGTACTTC CASRGTSGGAREQYF